What follows are 23 T cell receptor beta chains derived from one specimen sequenced in a study of OX40 agonist ivuxolimab in advanced cancers. Method: immunoSEQ multiplex PCR; TCRdb's copy keeps in-frame clones and lacks some. The table shows about 49,000 clones, with over 75% occurring only once. Specimen: CD4+ or CD8+ T cells sorted from blood, collected in a trial of the OX40 agonist ivuxolimab. The receptors shown here come from an adult with an advanced solid tumor such as melanoma, head and neck, liver or kidney cancer.

The chain recombines TRBV2 with TRBJ1-2, with 8 bases identical to TRBD1. Germline V CDR1 and CDR2: SNHLY, FYNNEI. The length of the CDR3 is 12 residues. The junction had 2 bases not matched to a gene; V was cut back by 6 bases and J by 5 bases. The CDR3, as DNA: TGTGCCAGCAGGGGACAGGATTATGGCTACACCTTC. This gives the protein CASRGQDYGYTF.

The rearrangement links TRBV18 to TRBJ2-1; no clear D gene. Trimming pared 4 bases from V and 0 bases from J, leaving 13 bases between. The V gene's germline CDR1 is KGHSH and CDR2 LQKENI. The CDR3 contains 16 residues. In DNA, the CDR3 is TGTGCCAGCTCACTCTCGGCTCCCTCCTCCTACAATGAGCAGTTCTTC. Its protein is CASSLSAPSSYNEQFF.

The genes are TRBV11-3 and TRBJ2-7; D is unresolved. V lost 0 bases and J 7 bases, leaving 16 bases between the germline ends. Per the germline V gene, CDR1 is SGHNT and CDR2 is YENEEA. This CDR3 is built from 15 residues. CDR3: CASSLDSQTWREQYF. The DNA of the CDR3 is TGTGCCAGCAGCTTAGATTCACAGACGTGGCGGGAGCAGTACTTC. The entire variable domain, with the rest obtained from reference TRBV11-3 and TRBJ2-7, is as follows: EAGVVQSPRYKIIEKKQPVAFWCNPISGHNTLYWYLQNLGQGPELLIRYENEEAVDDSQLPKDRFSAERLKGVDSTLKIQPAELGDSAVYLCASSLDSQTWREQYFGPGTRLTVT.

This chain joins TRBV11-2 and TRBJ2-1; a possible D gene is TRBD2 (5 bases). From germline, CDR1 is SGHAT and CDR2 FQNNGV. V lost 2 bases and J 3 bases, leaving 20 bases between the germline ends. The CDR3 has 18 residues. In nucleotides, the CDR3 is TGTGCCAGCAGCTTACTCGTTTGGAAGGGAGACGGCTACAATGAGCAGTTCTTC. It is translated as CASSLLVWKGDGYNEQFF.

The chain links TRBV7-8 to TRBJ2-1; D is uncertain. CDR1 is SGHVS and CDR2 is FQNEAQ in the germline V gene. CDR3 size: 13 residues. With 5 bases removed from V and 9 bases from J, the gap between germline ends came to 14 bases. CDR3 region: CASSPSRLTEQFF. The CDR3 DNA is TGTGCCAGCAGCCCTTCCCGGTTGACTGAGCAGTTCTTC. Based on the CDR3 plus reference TRBV7-8 and TRBJ2-1, the full variable domain is GAGVSQSPRYKVAKRGQDVALRCDPISGHVSLFWYQQALGQGPEFLTYFQNEAQLDKSGLPSDRFFAERPEGSVSTLKIQRTQQEDSAVYLCASSPSRLTEQFFGPGTRLTVL.

The chain joins TRBV21-1 to TRBJ2-5; TRBD2, the D gene given by the table, was not confirmed from the DNA. The DNA end favors TRBJ2-7, so the J call may be wrong. TRBV21-1 is a pseudogene segment. This CDR3 is 12 amino acids long. The DNA for the CDR3 is TGTGCCAGCAGCAAAGGGTACTACGAGCAGTACTTC. Its protein is CASSKGYYEQYF.

This chain joins TRBV4-1 and TRBJ1-2, with 8 bases lining up with TRBD1. The junction had 7 bases not matched to a gene; V was cut back by 0 bases and J by 7 bases. In germline, CDR1 is MGHRA, CDR2 YSYEKL. The CDR3 spans 15 residues. CDR3 amino acids: CASSQDPQGDGGYTF. For the CDR3, the DNA is TGCGCCAGCAGCCAAGATCCACAGGGGGACGGTGGCTACACCTTC.

The V and J genes are TRBV6-5 and TRBJ1-5, with D perhaps TRBD1 (5 bases). There are 14 residues in the CDR3. V was clipped by 10 bases and J by 3 bases, with 16 bases between them. Germline V gives CDR1 MNHEY, CDR2 SVGAGI. Written as DNA, the CDR3 is TGTGCCACCCGACCCCGACAGTACAATCAGCCCCAGCATTTT. Its translation: CATRPRQYNQPQHF.

The chain carries TRBV11-3 and TRBJ2-2, with 8 bases that match TRBD1. The junction had 2 bases not matched to a gene; V was cut back by 1 base and J by 4 bases. The CDR3 is 15 residues long. Germline V gene sequence: CDR1 SGHNT, CDR2 YENEEA. The CDR3 sequence: CASSLGQGATGELFF. The CDR3 DNA is TGTGCCAGCAGCTTAGGGCAGGGGGCCACCGGGGAGCTGTTTTTT. Filled out from reference TRBV11-3 and TRBJ2-2, the complete variable domain reads EAGVVQSPRYKIIEKKQPVAFWCNPISGHNTLYWYLQNLGQGPELLIRYENEEAVDDSQLPKDRFSAERLKGVDSTLKIQPAELGDSAVYLCASSLGQGATGELFFGEGSRLTVL.

The chain employs TRBV18 and TRBJ2-7; possible D gene TRBD2, 6 bases. Germline V gives CDR1 KGHSH, CDR2 LQKENI. The V end lost 3 bases, the J end lost 1 base, and 16 bases lay between the germline ends. The CDR3 is 16 amino acids. CDR3 bases: TGTGCCAGCTCACCGCCCATGGGGGGAACATCCTACGAGCAGTACTTC. Encoded protein: CASSPPMGGTSYEQYF.

The chain uses TRBV11-2 and TRBJ2-7, with 12 bases matching TRBD2. The ends lost 5 bases at V and 4 bases at J; junction bases unmatched: 6. Per germline, CDR1 SGHAT and CDR2 FQNNGV. The CDR3 has 15 amino acids. As DNA, the CDR3 is TGTGCCAGCAGCCCTCGACTAGCGGGAGTGTACGAGCAGTACTTC. Protein sequence: CASSPRLAGVYEQYF.

The count of this clone is one. This chain connects TRBV5-1 to TRBJ2-3; 8 nucleotides match TRBD2. CDR1 is SGHRS and CDR2 is YFSETQ in the germline V gene. The V gene end was trimmed by 0 bases and the J gene end by 0 bases; junction bases not matched to a gene: 6. CDR3 length: 17 residues. The CDR3 DNA sequence: TGCGCCAGCAGCTTGGCCGGCGGGACTAGAAGCACAGATACGCAGTATTTT. It codes for CASSLAGGTRSTDTQYF.

V gene TRBV5-1 combines with J gene TRBJ1-6; 8 nucleotides line up with TRBD1. The germline CDR1 and CDR2 sequences are SGHRS and YFSETQ. The CDR3 runs to 18 residues. Trimming cost V 5 bases and J 7 bases; bases outside gene matches: 17. CDR3 sequence reads: CASRKIQTQGAGNSPLHF. CDR3 DNA: TGCGCCAGCAGAAAAATCCAGACCCAGGGGGCTGGGAATTCACCCCTCCACTTT.

This rearrangement joins TRBV6-5 to TRBJ1-3, with D hard to call. With 8 bases removed from V and 0 bases from J, the gap between germline ends came to 5 bases. CDR1 is MNHEY, CDR2 SVGAGI, per germline. CDR3 length equals 12 residues. The CDR3 reads CASGSSGNTIYF. Written as DNA, the CDR3 is TGTGCCAGCGGGTCCTCTGGAAACACCATATATTTT.

This clone has more than one count but fewer than ten. The chain joins TRBV6-5 to TRBJ2-3; TRBD2 agrees at 9 bases. Germline V gene lookup returns CDR1 MNHEY and CDR2 SVGAGI. The CDR3 extends over 15 amino acids. The V gene end was trimmed by 1 base and the J gene end by 5 bases; junction bases not matched to a gene: 4. The CDR3 DNA is TGTGCCAGCAGTTACTGGGGCGGGAGGGGAGATACGCAGTATTTT. Encoded protein: CASSYWGGRGDTQYF.

The chain couples TRBV6-6 to TRBJ2-7, with no clear D. The germline CDR1 and CDR2 sequences are MNHNY and SVGAGI (reference sequence). V dropped 0 bases and J dropped 5 bases, with 11 bases sitting between them. The CDR3 sequence is 14 residues long. The CDR3 nucleotides are TGTGCCAGCAGTTACTCGTTTTTACTCAACGAGCAGTACTTC. Protein: CASSYSFLLNEQYF.

The gene calls are TRBV5-1 and TRBJ2-1; 9 bases are a match to TRBD1. The CDR3 has 17 residues. V dropped 0 bases and J dropped 3; count of bases not matched to a gene: 7. Germline lookup yields CDR1 SGHRS and CDR2 YFSETQ. The DNA of the CDR3 is TGCGCCAGCAGCTTGGGGGGCCGGGACAGGGTCTACAATGAGCAGTTCTTC. Translation gives CASSLGGRDRVYNEQFF.

Only one count was recorded for this clone. This chain connects TRBV11-1 to TRBJ2-5, with D possibly being TRBD2 (7 bases). This CDR3 region has 12 residues. Trimming took off 8 bases at V and 5 bases at J, with 12 bases between the two ends. Germline values: CDR1 SGHAT, CDR2 FQDESV (reference sequence). The CDR3 nucleotides are TGTGCCAGCGAGGGGGGGACCGAGACCCAGTACTTC. Translating gives CASEGGTETQYF.

The rearrangement joins TRBV6-5 to TRBJ1-1; no clear D gene. Trimming removed 6 bases at V and 4 bases at J, with 15 bases between. Germline-derived CDR1 and CDR2 are MNHEY and SVGAGI. This CDR3 region has 14 residues. CDR3 in amino acids: CASRLGPRATEAFF. The CDR3 region has the DNA TGTGCCAGCAGACTTGGACCTCGGGCCACTGAAGCTTTCTTT.

The chain links TRBV19 to TRBJ1-5; D gene ambiguous. The germline V gene encodes CDR1 LNHDA and CDR2 SQIVND (reference sequence). This CDR3 region has 14 residues. Trimming shortened V by 3 bases and J by 1 base, and 7 bases separated the two germline ends. The CDR3 DNA reads TGTGCCAGTAGTATGTCCGTAAGCAATCAGCCCCAGCATTTT. This gives the protein CASSMSVSNQPQHF.

This clone has just one count. The rearrangement links TRBV9 to TRBJ2-3, with a possible D match to TRBD2 (7 bases). Trimming cost V 6 bases and J 4 bases, with 12 bases left between them. Germline CDR1 SGDLS, CDR2 YYNGEE. The CDR3 runs to 13 residues. CDR3: CASKGGSSDTQYF. The CDR3 nucleotides read TGTGCCAGCAAGGGGGGGAGTTCAGATACGCAGTATTTT.

This clone turned up a few times. The chain employs TRBV6-5 and TRBJ2-1; D remains ambiguous. Per the germline V gene, CDR1 is MNHEY and CDR2 is SVGAGI. Trimming stripped 2 bases from V and 3 bases from J, with 11 bases between. CDR3 size: 15 residues. The CDR3 region is CASSYSMAVYNEQFF. CDR3 bases: TGTGCCAGCAGTTACAGTATGGCGGTCTACAATGAGCAGTTCTTC.

Only a few counts were recorded for this clone. The rearrangement links TRBV2 to TRBJ1-6, with TRBD1 matching over 8 bases. Germline V lookup: CDR1 SNHLY, CDR2 FYNNEI. The CDR3 has 15 residues. The V gene end was trimmed by 8 bases and the J gene end by 6 bases; junction bases not matched to a gene: 9. The CDR3 is CASGSTGGLNSPLHF. CDR3 DNA sequence: TGTGCCAGCGGCTCCACAGGGGGACTTAATTCACCCCTCCACTTT.